This T cell receptor (beta chain) appears in the sequencing data of a study of ipilimumab plus nivolumab after autologous stem cell transplantation. Study information: DLBCL patients had primary refractory or relapsed disease.

Ipilimumab, 1 mg/kg, started 14 to 28 days after autologous transplant. Patients got 3 mg/kg IV nivolumab weeks 1, 4, 7, 10, then biweekly through week 26. CDR1 SGDLS and CDR2 YYNGEE come from the germline V gene. The CDR3 loop spans 15 amino acids. Trimming took 0 bases from V and 1 from J; bases not matched to a gene: 4. Sequencing used immunoSEQ multiplex PCR; TCRdb keeps in-frame clones, though not all of them. The sample gives around 84,000 clones, 83% of which show up once; around 2% is in the top ten. The sequences come from PBMCs, collected in a trial of ipilimumab plus nivolumab as post-transplant consolidation. This receptor was identified in a male donor with diffuse large B-cell lymphoma. The rearrangement links TRBV9 to TRBJ2-7, with 7 bases aligning to TRBD1. The CDR3 loop is CASSVEGAYSYEQYF. The DNA of the CDR3 is TGTGCCAGCAGCGTAGAGGGGGCATATTCCTACGAGCAGTACTTC.